These 3 T cell receptor beta chains came from one sample sequenced in a study of OX40 agonist ivuxolimab in advanced cancers. Library preparation used the immunoSEQ multiplex PCR assay. TCRdb provides this immuneACCESS table in a form limited to in-frame rearrangements. Some clones are lacking; in checked studies, under half of them reflect an unresolved V gene, and why the rest are absent is not known. The sample table lists approximately 30,000 clones, about 86% of them with a count of one. The ten largest clones take up roughly 31% of the sample. Sequencing was performed on CD4+ or CD8+ T cells sorted from blood, taken in a trial of the OX40 agonist ivuxolimab. Receptors originate from an adult with an advanced solid tumor such as melanoma, head and neck, liver or kidney cancer.

This chain links TRBV7-9 with TRBJ2-1; D is uncertain. Germline V gene sequence: CDR1 SEHNR, CDR2 FQNEAQ (reference sequence). CDR3 length: 14 residues. V was cut by 2 bases and J by 4 bases, with 9 bases left in between. In nucleotides, the CDR3 is TGTGCCAGCAGCTTAAGCCCCCAATACAATGAGCAGTTCTTC. Its protein product is CASSLSPQYNEQFF.

This chain joins TRBV11-2 and TRBJ2-1, with TRBD2 matching 13 bases. V trimming: 5 bases; J trimming: 7 bases; junction bases outside the gene matches: 5. Germline CDR1 SGHAT, CDR2 FQNNGV. The CDR3 contains 15 residues. The CDR3 spells CASSPGTSGMNEQFF. CDR3 coding DNA: TGTGCCAGCAGCCCTGGGACTAGCGGGATGAATGAGCAGTTCTTC.

CDR3: CSVVGSNTGELFF. DNA of the CDR3: TGCAGCGTTGTTGGCTCGAACACCGGGGAGCTGTTTTTT. This sequence joins TRBV29-1 and TRBJ2-2, with D unclear. Germline V gene sequence: CDR1 SQVTM, CDR2 ANQGSEA. This CDR3 is 13 amino acids long. Trimming stripped 4 bases from V and 0 bases from J, with 6 bases between.